This note documents a single T cell receptor beta chain sequence. The target antigen is unknown. This specimen belongs to a study of cytomegalovirus exposure and HLA in healthy donors. Study results and caveats: Presence/absence analyses treated sequencing depth as roughly uniform across donors. Trimming of TCR beta V- and J-genes showed a link, identified in a later analysis, to a missense DCLRE1C variant. An analysis that came later showed most CMV-associated TCR beta chains appearing HLA-restricted.

This CDR3 spans 16 amino acids. Germline CDR1 is SGHRS and CDR2 is YFSETQ. The J segment lost 7 bases and the V segment lost 0 bases, leaving 11 bases of the junction unmatched. It was with 60 Vbeta and 13 Jbeta primers that the PCR ran. In the original processing: The authors later counted roughly 76 million unique TCR beta chains, some 11 million of them shared. Libraries were prepared by immunoSEQ multiplex PCR; TCRdb keeps only in-frame clonotypes and omits some of them. The V and J calls and clone size are taken from that table; D and trimming were inferred from the DNA. The sample carries 110,000 to 150,000 clones, 76% recorded once.

The chain joins TRBV5-1 to TRBJ2-3; TRBD2 aligns across 7 bases. The sequence derives from a middle-aged woman in good health and CMV-seronegative. Sequencing was performed on PBMCs. CDR3 in amino acids: CASSLETSDRGNTQYF. The CDR3 DNA is TGCGCCAGCAGCTTGGAAACTAGCGATAGGGGCAATACGCAGTATTTT.